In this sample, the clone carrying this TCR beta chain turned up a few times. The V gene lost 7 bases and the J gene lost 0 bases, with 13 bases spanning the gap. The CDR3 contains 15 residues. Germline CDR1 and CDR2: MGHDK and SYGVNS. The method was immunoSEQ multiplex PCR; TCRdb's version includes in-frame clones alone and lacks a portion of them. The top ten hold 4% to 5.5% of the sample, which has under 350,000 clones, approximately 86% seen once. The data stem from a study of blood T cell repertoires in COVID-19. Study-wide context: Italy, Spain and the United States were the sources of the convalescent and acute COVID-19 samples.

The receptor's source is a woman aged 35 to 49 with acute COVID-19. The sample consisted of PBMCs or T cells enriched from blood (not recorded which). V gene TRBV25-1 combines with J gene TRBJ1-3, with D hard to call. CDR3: CASTGWESSGNTIYF. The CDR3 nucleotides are TGTGCCAGCACAGGATGGGAGTCCTCTGGAAACACCATATATTTT.